This passage covers 30 T cell receptor beta chains from one sample sequenced in a study of blood T cell repertoires in COVID-19. Clones were read by immunoSEQ multiplex PCR, and TCRdb kept only the in-frame ones, dropping some. The sample consists of under 300,000 clones, about 91% of them appearing once. Sequencing was carried out using PBMCs or T cells enriched from blood (not recorded which). These receptors were obtained from a middle-aged woman with acute COVID-19.

The chain employs TRBV9 and TRBJ1-2, with 8 positions matching TRBD1. Germline CDR1 reads SGDLS; CDR2 reads YYNGEE. The J segment lost 5 bases and the V segment lost 0 bases, leaving 6 bases of the junction unmatched. The CDR3 is 15 residues long. The CDR3 reads CASSVGQGNIYGYTF. The DNA of the CDR3 is TGTGCCAGCAGCGTAGGACAGGGGAACATATATGGCTACACCTTC.

The chain has TRBV5-4 and TRBJ2-2, with D possibly TRBD1 on 6 matching bases. The CDR3 runs 15 residues. The V end lost 0 bases, the J end lost 0 bases, and 6 bases lay between the germline ends. Germline CDR1 and CDR2: SGHNT and YYREEE (reference sequence). CDR3 nucleotides: TGTGCCAGCAGCTTGGACAGGGCGAACACCGGGGAGCTGTTTTTT. It translates to CASSLDRANTGELFF.

V and J are TRBV7-8 and TRBJ2-6; 7 nucleotides align to TRBD1. There are 17 residues in the CDR3. Germline V gene data show CDR1 as SGHVS and CDR2 as FQNEAQ. Losses at the gene ends were 3 bases for V and 0 bases for J; bases not matched to a gene: 5. The CDR3 DNA follows: TGTGCCAGCAGCTTTCGCGACAGGGTCTCTGGGGCCAACGTCCTGACTTTC. Encoded protein: CASSFRDRVSGANVLTF.

The chain joins TRBV11-2 to TRBJ1-2; 9 bases are shared with TRBD1. This CDR3 comprises 17 residues. From germline, CDR1 is SGHAT and CDR2 FQNNGV. The V gene end was trimmed by 5 bases and the J gene end by 4 bases; junction bases not matched to a gene: 14. Written as DNA, the CDR3 is TGTGCCAGCAGCCCTACGCCGGGACAGGGCCCCCTCTATGGCTACACCTTC. It yields the protein CASSPTPGQGPLYGYTF.

The chain combines TRBV7-2 with TRBJ2-1; a possible D gene is TRBD2 (5 bases). Looked up from germline, CDR1 is SGHTA and CDR2 is FQGNSA. This CDR3 has 13 amino acids. The V and J ends lost 0 bases and 5 bases respectively, with 5 bases between them. The CDR3 sequence is CASSLAGDNEQFF. In nucleotides, the CDR3 is TGTGCCAGCAGCTTAGCCGGGGACAATGAGCAGTTCTTC.

This chain uses TRBV11-2 with TRBJ1-4, with 8 positions matching TRBD1. This CDR3 is 15 amino acids long. The germline gives CDR1 SGHAT, CDR2 FQNNGV. V trimming: 0 bases; J trimming: 8 bases; junction bases outside the gene matches: 5. The CDR3 DNA is TGTGCCAGCAGCTTAGAATTCCAGGGGGCGGAAAAACTGTTTTTT. The encoded protein is CASSLEFQGAEKLFF.

The chain employs TRBV5-1 and TRBJ1-1, with 9 bases lining up with TRBD1. The CDR3 spans 17 residues. The V segment lost 0 bases and the J segment 6 bases; nucleotides outside the gene matches: 12. From germline, CDR1 is SGHRS and CDR2 YFSETQ. The CDR3 reads CASSLAGTGYPQPEAFF. CDR3 sequence (DNA): TGCGCCAGCAGCTTGGCAGGGACAGGGTACCCTCAACCTGAAGCTTTCTTT.

The V call is TRBV28, the J call TRBJ1-1, with TRBD1 as a possible D gene (5 bases). Trimming stripped 6 bases from V and 7 bases from J, with 12 bases between. Germline CDR1 is MDHEN and CDR2 is SYDVKM. The CDR3 covers 12 residues. Here the CDR3 DNA reads TGTGCCAGCAGCCCAAGGGGATTTGAAGCTTTCTTT. Its translation is CASSPRGFEAFF.

The chain links TRBV5-5 to TRBJ1-6; D might be TRBD1 (6 bases). Germline V lookup: CDR1 SGHKS, CDR2 YYEKEE (reference sequence). CDR3 length: 15 amino acids. V was trimmed by 4 bases and J by 7 bases, leaving 15 bases between them. The CDR3 spells CASSLAGQFNSPLHF. The CDR3 DNA is TGTGCCAGCAGCCTAGCCGGACAGTTCAATTCACCCCTCCACTTT.

The count of this clone is one. V usage is TRBV4-1 and J usage is TRBJ1-5, with D unresolved. The CDR3 extends over 16 amino acids. V shed 1 base and J shed 0 bases, with 10 bases lying between them. Germline assignment: CDR1 MGHRA and CDR2 YSYEKL. The CDR3 region has the DNA TGCGCCAGCAGCCAAGTTTACGGTAATAGCAATCAGCCCCAGCATTTT. Protein: CASSQVYGNSNQPQHF.

The chain recombines TRBV10-3 with TRBJ1-1; perhaps TRBD1 as D (5 bases). Germline-derived CDR1 and CDR2 are ENHRY and SYGVKD. Trimming shortened V by 3 bases and J by 4 bases, and 15 bases separated the two germline ends. This CDR3 is 15 amino acids long. CDR3 nucleotide sequence: TGTGCCATCAGTGAAGGGGAGGGAGGTGGCACTGAAGCTTTCTTT. Its protein product is CAISEGEGGGTEAFF.

The chain has TRBV13 and TRBJ1-2; D unresolved. Between the trimmed V and J ends, which lost 5 bases and 4 bases, there was a span of 14 bases. Germline CDR1 reads PRHDT; CDR2 reads FYEKMQ (reference sequence). This CDR3 has 14 residues. Here the CDR3 reads CASSPPLAPYGYTF. DNA for the CDR3: TGTGCCAGCAGCCCCCCATTAGCTCCCTATGGCTACACCTTC. Full variable domain (missing parts from reference TRBV13 and TRBJ1-2): AAGVIQSPRHLIKEKRETATLKCYPIPRHDTVYWYQQGPGQDPQFLISFYEKMQSDKGSIPDRFSAQQFSDYHSELNMSSLELGDSALYFCASSPPLAPYGYTFGSGTRLTVV.

The rearrangement links TRBV27 to TRBJ2-1; 9 nucleotides line up with TRBD1. There are 16 residues in the CDR3. V was pared by 5 bases and J by 5 bases, with 10 bases of the junction left unmatched. Germline assignment: CDR1 MNHEY and CDR2 SMNVEV (reference sequence). CDR3 nucleotide sequence: TGTGCCAGCAGTAAGTTCCGGGACAGGGCCCACAATGAGCAGTTCTTC. Amino acid sequence: CASSKFRDRAHNEQFF.

The rearrangement uses TRBV6-5 and TRBJ2-1, with 7 bases identical to TRBD1. Trimming at V came to 6 bases and at J to 6 bases, leaving 5 bases not matched to a gene. The CDR3 is 13 residues long. Germline CDR1 MNHEY, CDR2 SVGAGI. The CDR3 is CASSRDRVNEQFF. The CDR3 DNA reads TGTGCCAGCAGCCGCGACAGGGTCAATGAGCAGTTCTTC.

This clone was observed once. V and J are TRBV9 and TRBJ1-6, with 9 bases lining up with TRBD1. The germline CDR1 and CDR2 sequences are SGDLS and YYNGEE. V trimming: 3 bases; J trimming: 9 bases; junction bases outside the gene matches: 10. The CDR3 sequence is 16 residues long. The CDR3 DNA reads TGTGCCAGCAGCGCATGGGACAGGGCAAGGGGTTCACCCCTCCACTTT. Amino acid sequence: CASSAWDRARGSPLHF.

The J gene is TRBJ2-1, the V gene TRBV2, with D possibly matching TRBD1 (6 bases). CDR1 SNHLY and CDR2 FYNNEI come from the germline V gene. This CDR3 spans 13 amino acids. V was clipped by 4 bases and J by 3 bases, with 7 bases between them. The CDR3 spells CASSAGHYNEQFF. CDR3 coding DNA: TGTGCCAGCAGTGCGGGACACTACAATGAGCAGTTCTTC.

The rearrangement links TRBV4-1 to TRBJ2-3, with 16 positions matching TRBD2. The CDR3 is made up of 20 amino acids. Germline CDR1 reads MGHRA; CDR2 reads YSYEKL. J lost 1 base, V lost 1 base, and 8 bases had no gene match. CDR3 DNA sequence: TGCGCCAGCAGCCAAGGATCGGGACTAGCGGGGGGGCCTCGCACAGATACGCAGTATTTT. Protein sequence: CASSQGSGLAGGPRTDTQYF.

With respect to this clone: The junction departs from the called germline gene at one end, perhaps through a read error. The genes are TRBV4-1 and TRBJ2-5, with TRBD2 matching 9 bases. This CDR3 comprises 17 residues. In germline, CDR1 is MGHRA, CDR2 YSYEKL. The chain's CDR3 is CASRQEGASGTEETQYF. CDR3 DNA: TGCGCCAGCAGACAAGAAGGAGCTAGCGGGACCGAAGAGACCCAGTACTTC.

This sequence joins TRBV3-1 (or the pseudogene TRBV3-2) and TRBJ2-5; 13 bases are a match to TRBD2. The germline gives CDR1 LGHDT, CDR2 YNNKEL (reference sequence). The V and J ends lost 0 bases and 5 bases, in that order; junction bases with no gene match: 6. The CDR3 consists of 17 residues. The DNA of the CDR3 is TGTGCCAGCAGCCAAGAAAGGGGACTAGCGGGGCAGGAGACCCAGTACTTC. Amino acids: CASSQERGLAGQETQYF.

The chain employs TRBV5-1 and TRBJ1-1; the match to TRBD1 covers 7 bases. V trimming: 4 bases; J trimming: 2 bases; junction bases outside the gene matches: 5. The CDR3 has 14 residues. In germline, CDR1 is SGHRS, CDR2 YFSETQ. CDR3 coding DNA: TGCGCCAGCAGCCAACAGGGGAGAAACACTGAAGCTTTCTTT. It codes for CASSQQGRNTEAFF. The full variable domain, in which reference TRBV5-1 and TRBJ1-1 provide the parts outside the CDR3, is KAGVTQTPRYLIKTRGQQVTLSCSPISGHRSVSWYQQTPGQGLQFLFEYFSETQRNKGNFPGRFSGRQFSNSRSEMNVSTLELGDSALYLCASSQQGRNTEAFFGQGTRLTVV.

V and J are TRBV4-3 and TRBJ2-5, with 16 bases fitting TRBD2. The germline V gene encodes CDR1 LGHNA and CDR2 YSLEER. The CDR3 consists of 17 residues. The V and J ends lost 1 base and 9 bases, in that order; junction bases with no gene match: 8. This chain's CDR3 is CASSQVPGGLAGGAQYF. CDR3 DNA: TGCGCCAGCAGCCAAGTGCCCGGGGGACTAGCGGGAGGGGCCCAGTACTTC.

This clone is a singleton in its sample. The V gene is TRBV29-1, the J gene TRBJ1-1; D remains unclear. Trimming took off 7 bases at V and 5 bases at J, with 11 bases between the two ends. The length of the CDR3 is 11 residues. Germline CDR1 reads SQVTM; CDR2 reads ANQGSEA. Here the CDR3 DNA reads TGCAGCGCCGCCCCGGGTACTGAAGCTTTCTTT. Protein product: CSAAPGTEAFF.

V is TRBV10-1 and J is TRBJ2-7; tentatively, D is TRBD2 (5 bases). Per the germline V gene, CDR1 is WNHNN and CDR2 is SYGVQD (reference sequence). This CDR3 region has 14 residues. Trimming pared 4 bases from V and 0 bases from J, leaving 10 bases between. CDR3 in DNA: TGCGCCAGCAGTGCGACGGGGAGCTCCTACGAGCAGTACTTC. This encodes CASSATGSSYEQYF.

CDR3 loop: CASSYSGDDWQPQHF. The CDR3 region has the DNA TGTGCCAGCAGTTACTCGGGAGACGACTGGCAGCCCCAGCATTTT. The rearrangement uses TRBV6-5 and TRBJ1-5; D is undetermined. From germline, CDR1 is MNHEY and CDR2 SVGAGI. The CDR3 runs to 15 residues. Trimming shortened V by 0 bases and J by 7 bases, and 13 bases separated the two germline ends.

The CDR3 protein is CASSLAVAGGETETQYF. CDR3 nucleotides: TGTGCCAGCAGCTTAGCGGTAGCGGGGGGCGAGACGGAGACCCAGTACTTC. The chain joins TRBV7-9 to TRBJ2-5; 10 bases line up with TRBD2. The germline V gene has CDR1 SEHNR and CDR2 FQNEAQ (reference sequence). CDR3 length: 17 amino acids. After removal of 0 bases from V and 5 bases from J, the junction contained 9 bases not matched to a gene.

The J gene is TRBJ2-3, the V gene TRBV5-1, with 7 bases matching TRBD2. CDR3 length equals 14 residues. Trimming removed 2 bases from V and 3 bases from J; junction bases left unmatched: 3. The germline V gene has CDR1 SGHRS and CDR2 YFSETQ. In nucleotides, the CDR3 is TGCGCCAGCAGCTTCGGGAGGTTAACAGATACGCAGTATTTT. Translated, it gives CASSFGRLTDTQYF.

The chain has TRBV7-6 and TRBJ2-1; 13 bases align to TRBD2. The CDR3 is 19 residues long. Germline values: CDR1 SGHVS, CDR2 FNYEAQ. The V and J ends lost 5 bases and 5 bases, in that order; junction bases with no gene match: 15. The CDR3 region has the DNA TGTGCCAGCAGCCCCGGACTAGCGGGAGTGGAACTAGGGGACAATGAGCAGTTCTTC. Encoded protein: CASSPGLAGVELGDNEQFF.

The CDR3 loop reads CASTPKGFSGNTIYF. The DNA of the CDR3 is TGTGCCAGCACTCCTAAGGGGTTCTCTGGAAACACCATATATTTT. The chain recombines TRBV6-5 with TRBJ1-3; possibly TRBD1 for D (5 bases). Trimming left V 7 bases short and J 0 bases short, with 13 bases between. The length of the CDR3 is 15 residues. Germline assignment: CDR1 MNHEY and CDR2 SVGAGI.

This chain joins TRBV18 and TRBJ2-2; D is undetermined. V was cut by 3 bases and J by 2 bases, with 10 bases left in between. This CDR3 is built from 15 residues. Germline V gene data show CDR1 as KGHSH and CDR2 as LQKENI. The CDR3 bases are TGTGCCAGCTCACCGGTCAGGCTCAACACCGGGGAGCTGTTTTTT. Translation: CASSPVRLNTGELFF.

The chain recombines TRBV19 with TRBJ1-5; possibly TRBD1 for D (5 bases). The CDR3 length is 15 residues. Trimming took 1 base from V and 5 from J, leaving 12 bases between them. Germline V lookup: CDR1 LNHDA, CDR2 SQIVND (reference sequence). Here the CDR3 DNA reads TGTGCCAGTAGTATAGTTACAGGCCTCTATCAGCCCCAGCATTTT. It translates to CASSIVTGLYQPQHF.